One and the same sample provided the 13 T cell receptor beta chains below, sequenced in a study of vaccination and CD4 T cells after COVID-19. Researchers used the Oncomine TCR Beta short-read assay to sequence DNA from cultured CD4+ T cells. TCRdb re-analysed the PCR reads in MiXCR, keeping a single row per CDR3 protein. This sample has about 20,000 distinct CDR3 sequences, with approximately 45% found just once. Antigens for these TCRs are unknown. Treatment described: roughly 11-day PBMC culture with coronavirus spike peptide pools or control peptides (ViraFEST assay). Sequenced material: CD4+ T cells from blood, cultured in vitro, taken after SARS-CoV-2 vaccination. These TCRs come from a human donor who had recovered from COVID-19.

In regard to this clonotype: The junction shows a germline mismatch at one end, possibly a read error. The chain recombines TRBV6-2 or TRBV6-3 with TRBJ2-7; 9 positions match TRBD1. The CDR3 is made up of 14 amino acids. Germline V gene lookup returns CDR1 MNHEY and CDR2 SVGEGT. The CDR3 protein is CASTAGTGPLERYF. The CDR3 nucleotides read TGTGCCAGCACAGCCGGGACAGGGCCACTCGAGCGGTACTTC.

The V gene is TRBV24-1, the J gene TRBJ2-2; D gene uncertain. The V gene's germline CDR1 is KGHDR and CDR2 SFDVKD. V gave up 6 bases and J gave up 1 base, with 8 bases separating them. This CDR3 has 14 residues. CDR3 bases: TGTGCCACCAGTAAGACTTTGAACACCGGGGAGCTGTTTTTT. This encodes CATSKTLNTGELFF.

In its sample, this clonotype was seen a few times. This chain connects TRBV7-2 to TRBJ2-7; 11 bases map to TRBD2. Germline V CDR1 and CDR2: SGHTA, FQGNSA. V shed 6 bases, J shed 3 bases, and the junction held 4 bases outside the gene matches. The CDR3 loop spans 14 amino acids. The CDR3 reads CASRGLAGRYEQYF. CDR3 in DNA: TGTGCCAGCAGAGGACTAGCGGGCCGCTACGAGCAGTACTTC.

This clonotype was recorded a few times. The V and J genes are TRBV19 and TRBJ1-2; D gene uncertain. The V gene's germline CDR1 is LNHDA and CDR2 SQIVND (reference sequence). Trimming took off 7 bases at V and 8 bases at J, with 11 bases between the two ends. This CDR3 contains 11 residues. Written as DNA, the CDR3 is TGTGCCAGTAAGGGATGGACCGGCTACACCTTC. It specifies CASKGWTGYTF.

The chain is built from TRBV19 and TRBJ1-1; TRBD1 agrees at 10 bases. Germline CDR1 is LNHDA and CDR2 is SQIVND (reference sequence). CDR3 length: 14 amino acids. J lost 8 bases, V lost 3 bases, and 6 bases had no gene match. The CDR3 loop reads CASSIGAGQGEAFF. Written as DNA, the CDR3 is TGTGCCAGTAGTATCGGTGCGGGACAGGGGGAAGCTTTCTTT.

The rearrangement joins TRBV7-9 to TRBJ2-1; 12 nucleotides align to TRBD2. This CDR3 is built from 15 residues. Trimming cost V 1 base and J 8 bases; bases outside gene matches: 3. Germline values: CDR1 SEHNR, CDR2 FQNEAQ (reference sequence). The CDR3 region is CASSLGLAGVDEQFF. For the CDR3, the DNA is TGTGCCAGCAGCTTAGGACTAGCGGGAGTGGATGAGCAGTTCTTC.

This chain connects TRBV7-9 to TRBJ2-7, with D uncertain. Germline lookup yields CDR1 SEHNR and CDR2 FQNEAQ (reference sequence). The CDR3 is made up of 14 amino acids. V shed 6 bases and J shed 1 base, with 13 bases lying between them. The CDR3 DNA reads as TGTGCCAGCAGTTCAGGTACAGATTCCTACGAGCAGTACTTC. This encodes CASSSGTDSYEQYF.

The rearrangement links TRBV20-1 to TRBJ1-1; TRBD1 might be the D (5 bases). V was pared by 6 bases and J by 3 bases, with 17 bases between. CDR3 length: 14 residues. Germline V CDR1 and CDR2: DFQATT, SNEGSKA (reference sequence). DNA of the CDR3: TGCAGTGCCGAGCGGGTCGTGGGGGACACTGAAGCTTTCTTT. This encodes CSAERVVGDTEAFF.

The chain's CDR3 is CASSLAGRPHEQYF. The CDR3 bases are TGTGCCAGCAGCTTAGCGGGGCGGCCCCACGAGCAGTACTTC. The V call is TRBV7-2, the J call TRBJ2-7; TRBD1 is a possible D gene (5 bases). This CDR3 comprises 14 residues. V was shortened by 0 bases and J by 5 bases, with 11 bases between the two germline ends. Per germline, CDR1 SGHTA and CDR2 FQGNSA.

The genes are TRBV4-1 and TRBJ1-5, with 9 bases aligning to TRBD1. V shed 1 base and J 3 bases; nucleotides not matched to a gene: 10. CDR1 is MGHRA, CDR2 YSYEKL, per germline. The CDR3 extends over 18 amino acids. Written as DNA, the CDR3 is TGCGCCAGCAGCCAAGGCCCCCTCCGGGACAGGGACAATCAGCCCCAGCATTTT. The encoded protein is CASSQGPLRDRDNQPQHF.

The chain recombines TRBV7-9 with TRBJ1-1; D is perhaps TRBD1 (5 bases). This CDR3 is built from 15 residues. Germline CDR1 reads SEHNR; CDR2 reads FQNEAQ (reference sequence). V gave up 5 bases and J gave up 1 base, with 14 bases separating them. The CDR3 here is CASSNGRQGNTEAFF. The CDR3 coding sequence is TGTGCCAGCAGCAATGGGCGGCAGGGGAACACTGAAGCTTTCTTT.

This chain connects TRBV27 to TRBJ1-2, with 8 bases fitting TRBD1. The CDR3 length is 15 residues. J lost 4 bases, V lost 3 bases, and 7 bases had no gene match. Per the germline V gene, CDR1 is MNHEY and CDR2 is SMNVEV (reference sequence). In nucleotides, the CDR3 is TGTGCCAGCAGTTTCCTAGGACAGGGTGGCTATGGCTACACCTTC. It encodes CASSFLGQGGYGYTF.

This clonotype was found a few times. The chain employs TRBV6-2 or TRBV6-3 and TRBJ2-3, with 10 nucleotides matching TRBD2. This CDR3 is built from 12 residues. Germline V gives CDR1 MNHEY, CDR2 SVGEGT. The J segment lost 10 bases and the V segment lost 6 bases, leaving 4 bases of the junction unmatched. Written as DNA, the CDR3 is TGTGCCAGCAGCCGAGGACTAGCGGCGCAGTATTTT. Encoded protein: CASSRGLAAQYF.